The 25 T cell receptor beta chains given below trace back to one sample, sequenced in a study of neurological immune-mediated disorders. TCRdb fed the 5' RACE reads into MiXCR, producing one record per CDR3 protein. This table has about 99,000 distinct CDR3 sequences, 9.5% to 14% appearing once. Time point given: longitudinal time-point 3. Material: PBMCs. The receptors were gathered from a female donor with HTLV-1-associated myelopathy (HAM/TSP).

This rearrangement joins TRBV5-1 to TRBJ1-1; D is possibly TRBD1 (6 bases). The germline V gene encodes CDR1 SGHRS and CDR2 YFSETQ. The CDR3 consists of 14 residues. Trimming shortened V by 4 bases and J by 5 bases, and 15 bases separated the two germline ends. The DNA for the CDR3 is TGCGCCAGCAGCCCAGCACAGGGAGAAACTGAAGCTTTCTTT. Protein sequence: CASSPAQGETEAFF.

A word on this clonotype: It may be a read error: a sequence one base away is much more abundant. The rearrangement uses TRBV20-1 and TRBJ1-1; D ambiguous. The CDR3 consists of 12 residues. The V gene lost 6 bases and the J gene lost 3 bases, with 11 bases spanning the gap. Germline CDR1 reads DFQATT; CDR2 reads SNEGSKA (reference sequence). CDR3 DNA: TGCAGTGCGAGTGATGTGGACACTGAAGCTTTCTTT. Protein product: CSASDVDTEAFF.

The J gene is TRBJ2-1, the V gene TRBV5-1; 12 bases match TRBD2. The CDR3 has 21 residues. Germline lookup yields CDR1 SGHRS and CDR2 YFSETQ. The junction had 17 bases not matched to a gene; V was cut back by 4 bases and J by 0 bases. CDR3 in amino acids: CASSNVRGSSGGDSSYNEQFF. The CDR3 DNA is TGCGCCAGCAGCAATGTCCGTGGGTCTAGCGGGGGGGATAGCTCCTACAATGAGCAGTTCTTC.

The J gene is TRBJ2-7, the V gene TRBV29-1; D perhaps matches TRBD1 (5 bases). Trimming left V 6 bases short and J 5 bases short, with 11 bases between. The CDR3 has 11 amino acids. The germline V gene has CDR1 SQVTM and CDR2 ANQGSEA. The CDR3 loop reads CSVNGHNEQYF. CDR3 DNA sequence: TGCAGCGTCAACGGACACAACGAGCAGTACTTC.

At least ten counts were recorded for this clonotype. The rearrangement joins TRBV11-1 to TRBJ2-3, with TRBD1 matching 8 bases. V shed 5 bases and J 0 bases; nucleotides not matched to a gene: 1. The CDR3 has 14 residues. CDR1 SGHAT and CDR2 FQDESV come from the germline V gene (reference sequence). Here the CDR3 DNA reads TGTGCCAGCAGCCGACAGGGGAGCACAGATACGCAGTATTTT. As protein: CASSRQGSTDTQYF.

This clonotype was counted many times. This chain joins TRBV29-1 and TRBJ2-3; 8 bases are a match to TRBD1. CDR1 is SQVTM, CDR2 ANQGSEA, per germline. Trimming removed 0 bases from V and 0 bases from J; junction bases left unmatched: 5. The CDR3 has 16 residues. The CDR3 spells CSVEDRDRFSTDTQYF. The CDR3 nucleotides are TGCAGCGTTGAAGATCGGGACAGGTTTAGCACAGATACGCAGTATTTT.

There are many counts of this clonotype. The CDR3: CASSSPGTTYEQYF. The CDR3 DNA follows: TGTGCCAGCAGTTCCCCGGGGACCACCTACGAGCAGTACTTC. The chain couples TRBV28 to TRBJ2-7; D possibly uses TRBD1 or TRBD2 (5 bases each). V lost 4 bases and J lost 2, with 12 bases in between. The CDR3 is 14 amino acids. Germline V gene sequence: CDR1 MDHEN, CDR2 SYDVKM.

This clonotype appeared many times. J is TRBJ1-5 and V is TRBV6-5; TRBD1 aligns across 7 bases. The length of the CDR3 is 15 residues. Trimming at V came to 6 bases and at J to 4 bases, leaving 9 bases not matched to a gene. CDR1 is MNHEY and CDR2 is SVGAGI in the germline V gene. The CDR3 here is CASSPRDRANQPQHF. DNA of the CDR3: TGTGCCAGCAGCCCTAGGGACAGAGCGAATCAGCCCCAGCATTTT.

This clonotype appeared many times. This chain connects TRBV7-9 to TRBJ1-1; D perhaps matches TRBD1 (6 bases). V lost 5 bases to trimming and J lost 1 base, with 14 bases between them. Per germline, CDR1 SEHNR and CDR2 FQNEAQ (reference sequence). The CDR3 sequence is 15 residues long. The CDR3 DNA is TGTGCCAGCAGCCTTGACAGGTTACCGAACACTGAAGCTTTCTTT. Amino acid sequence: CASSLDRLPNTEAFF.

The V and J genes are TRBV11-2 and TRBJ2-2; no clear D gene. The CDR3 is made up of 12 amino acids. V lost 1 base, J lost 9 bases, and 6 bases lay in between. Germline V gene lookup returns CDR1 SGHAT and CDR2 FQNNGV. In DNA form, the CDR3 reads TGTGCCAGCAGCTTAGCGGTGTGGGAGCTGTTTTTT. Amino acid sequence: CASSLAVWELFF.

This clonotype occurred many times. The CDR3 region is CASSPQLAGGSDTQYF. CDR3 DNA sequence: TGTGCCAGCAGCCCCCAACTAGCGGGGGGGTCTGATACGCAGTATTTT. This chain uses TRBV7-9 with TRBJ2-3; 13 nucleotides agree with TRBD2. This CDR3 is 16 amino acids long. Trimming took 5 bases from V and 6 from J; bases not matched to a gene: 8. Germline assignment: CDR1 SEHNR and CDR2 FQNEAQ (reference sequence).

This clonotype showed up many times. The gene calls are TRBV29-1 and TRBJ2-1; 8 bases match TRBD2. V lost 7 bases to trimming and J lost 2 bases; unmatched junction nucleotides: 7. This CDR3 contains 14 residues. Germline lookup yields CDR1 SQVTM and CDR2 ANQGSEA. In DNA, the CDR3 is TGCAGCGCCGCGGAGGGACTAGCCTACAATGAGCAGTTCTTC. Translated, it gives CSAAEGLAYNEQFF.

This clonotype was seen many times. This chain joins TRBV5-1 and TRBJ2-3, with D tentatively TRBD2 (6 bases). The CDR3 runs 16 residues. Trimming stripped 3 bases from V and 4 bases from J, with 18 bases between. The germline CDR1 and CDR2 sequences are SGHRS and YFSETQ. The CDR3 sequence: CASSSGLGGTADTQYF. CDR3 DNA: TGCGCCAGCAGCTCTGGATTGGGGGGTACCGCAGATACGCAGTATTTT.

This clonotype was recorded many times. The chain recombines TRBV5-1 with TRBJ2-1; D may be TRBD2 (6 bases). Trimming took 2 bases from V and 5 from J, leaving 14 bases between them. This CDR3 has 15 residues. Germline CDR1 and CDR2: SGHRS and YFSETQ. The CDR3 protein is CASSFGGALNNEQFF. CDR3 in DNA: TGCGCCAGCAGCTTCGGCGGGGCGCTTAACAATGAGCAGTTCTTC.

The sample holds many counts of this clonotype. The rearrangement joins TRBV7-9 to TRBJ2-1; 9 bases fit TRBD2. The CDR3 sequence is 16 residues long. Trimming took 6 bases from V and 7 from J; bases not matched to a gene: 13. Per the germline V gene, CDR1 is SEHNR and CDR2 is FQNEAQ (reference sequence). The CDR3 sequence is CASRLLAGTSWNEQFF. Written as DNA, the CDR3 is TGTGCCAGCAGGTTACTAGCGGGCACAAGCTGGAATGAGCAGTTCTTC.

About this clonotype: A much larger clone lies a single base off, so this may be a read error. The chain combines TRBV5-1 with TRBJ1-2; a weak D match, TRBD1 (5 bases). CDR3 length: 14 amino acids. CDR1 and CDR2 from the germline V gene are SGHRS and YFSETQ. CDR3 region: CASSLRGLGNGCTF. For the CDR3, the DNA is TGCGCCAGCAGCTTGAGGGGATTGGGCAATGGCTGCACCTTC. Complete variable domain (other parts from reference TRBV5-1 and TRBJ1-2): KAGVTQTPRYLIKTRGQQVTLSCSPISGHRSVSWYQQTPGQGLQFLFEYFSETQRNKGNFPGRFSGRQFSNSRSEMNVSTLELGDSALYLCASSLRGLGNGCTFGSGTRLTVV.

This clonotype was counted ten times or more. The chain recombines TRBV7-8 with TRBJ2-5; TRBD1 matches 8 bases. This CDR3 is 14 amino acids long. The junction had 7 bases not matched to a gene; V was cut back by 5 bases and J by 5 bases. Germline-derived CDR1 and CDR2 are SGHVS and FQNEAQ. This chain's CDR3 is CASSPTGDRETQYF. The CDR3 bases are TGTGCCAGCAGCCCGACAGGGGATCGGGAGACCCAGTACTTC.

This clonotype occurred many times. The V gene is TRBV5-1, the J gene TRBJ1-2, with 8 positions matching TRBD1. With 0 bases clipped from V and 4 bases from J, the junction kept 11 bases outside the gene matches. Germline CDR1 SGHRS, CDR2 YFSETQ. The CDR3 sequence is 17 residues long. The CDR3 is CASSLDVGQGAIYGYTF. DNA of the CDR3: TGCGCCAGCAGCTTGGACGTTGGGCAGGGGGCAATCTATGGCTACACCTTC.

This clonotype was counted at least ten times. The CDR3 DNA follows: TGCGCCAGCAGCTTGATCCAAAGGCCCTACGAGCAGTACTTC. Its protein product is CASSLIQRPYEQYF. The chain has TRBV5-1 and TRBJ2-7; D is undetermined. Germline CDR1 reads SGHRS; CDR2 reads YFSETQ. The CDR3 extends over 14 amino acids. The V end was cut by 1 base, the J end by 2 bases, with 10 bases between.

This clonotype was seen a single time. This chain uses TRBV5-1 with TRBJ2-7; no clear D. This CDR3 contains 12 residues. Per the germline V gene, CDR1 is SGHRS and CDR2 is YFSETQ. V gave up 9 bases and J gave up 5 bases, with 15 bases separating them. CDR3 coding DNA: TGCGCCAACACCACGGACGGCAACGAGCAGTACTTC. Translated, it gives CANTTDGNEQYF.

As to this clonotype: One end of the junction fails to match germline, which may point to a read error. V gene TRBV27 combines with J gene TRBJ1-6, with D uncertain. CDR1 is MNHEY, CDR2 SMNVEV, per germline (reference sequence). This CDR3 is 14 amino acids long. Written as DNA, the CDR3 is TGTGTCAGCAAGGAGGGTTCGGATAATTCACCCCTCCACTTT. Its protein product is CVSKEGSDNSPLHF.

At least ten counts were recorded for this clonotype. The V call is TRBV12-3 or TRBV12-4, the J call TRBJ2-2, with D possibly TRBD1 on 5 matching bases. The V end was cut by 7 bases, the J end by 2 bases, with 11 bases between. The CDR3 is 14 residues long. The CDR3 sequence is CASTRDRNTGELFF. DNA of the CDR3: TGTGCCAGCACAAGAGACAGAAACACCGGGGAGCTGTTTTTT.

The table lists this clonotype with many counts. CDR3 sequence reads: CASSLTGTAYEQYF. CDR3 DNA: TGTGCCAGCAGCTTAACCGGGACGGCCTACGAGCAGTACTTC. The chain recombines TRBV5-6 with TRBJ2-7; D possibly uses TRBD1 or TRBD2 (5 bases each). In germline, CDR1 is SGHDT, CDR2 YYEEEE. The CDR3 is 14 amino acids. The V end lost 2 bases, the J end lost 2 bases, and 11 bases lay between the germline ends.

This clonotype was seen many times. V and J are TRBV20-1 and TRBJ2-3; D is uncertain. Germline CDR1 DFQATT, CDR2 SNEGSKA (reference sequence). The CDR3 sequence is 14 residues long. The CDR3 DNA is TGCAGGCTAGACGACGGGTTGGGCACAGATACGCAGTATTTT. Its protein is CRLDDGLGTDTQYF.

This clonotype ranks as medium-sized. This chain connects TRBV5-8 to TRBJ2-5, with D possibly called TRBD1 or TRBD2 (6 bases each). Trimming left V 5 bases short and J 4 bases short, with 18 bases between. The CDR3 extends over 15 amino acids. Germline V gene data show CDR1 as SGHTS and CDR2 as YDEGEE. The CDR3 nucleotides are TGTGCCAGCAGGGTTAAGGGGGGCCGGGGAGAGACCCAGTACTTC. Amino acids: CASRVKGGRGETQYF.